This T cell receptor beta chain is from a study of blood T cell repertoires in COVID-19 (dated by TCRdb to the early 2020s). The study in broad terms: The collaborator samples originated in the United States, Italy and Spain and spanned the acute and convalescent phases of COVID-19. The material from the prospective study consisted of cDNA or gDNA derived from T cells, B-cell-depleted T cells, or PBMCs. Subjects who had been exposed to COVID-19, were actively infected with it, or had recovered from it provided the deeply sampled blood TCRbeta repertoires that made up the dataset. A freely available public database, intended as a resource for researchers studying the immune response to SARS-CoV-2, is where the repertoires were released. Samples were obtained from the ongoing ImmuneRACE study (first 160 participants) and from over a thousand subjects provided by 6 global collaborators. Nearly every sample came with metadata listing a de-identified subject ID, COVID-19 status, age in years and sex. Where HLA class I and class II types were available, the types were taken from metadata supplied by the sample provider, not from assay-based typing. Broad study findings and their caveats: How much clinical and demographic metadata was included differed by source and by participant, and the metadata was provided uncurated.

Participants in the prospective study were enrolled through a virtual design, were aged roughly 18 to 95 years, and lived in roughly 24 United States geographic areas. To assign participants to cohorts, the prospective study relied on clinical history that participants themselves reported in a screening survey and a study questionnaire. Exposed participants had been in contact with someone with a PCR-confirmed or clinician-diagnosed COVID-19 case within 2 weeks of study entry. Each participant in the prospective study had whole blood, serum and a nasopharyngeal or oropharyngeal swab collected by mobile phlebotomists. Additional blood draws and questionnaires over a roughly two-month period could optionally be provided by prospective study participants. Prospective study blood samples were shipped either frozen or at room temperature before DNA extraction. Germline trimming: 9 bases from V, 5 bases from J; junction bases outside gene matches: 7. Inclusive of the bounding cysteine and phenylalanine, the CDR3 is 13 residues long. Only CDR3 DNA remains: 39 bases, in frame from the first base. Sequences LNHDA (CDR1) and SQIVND (CDR2) are obtained from the germline V gene (reference sequence).

A remark on this clone: The target of this receptor is not known. Base qualities were left out, and no much larger clone turns up one base away.

TCRbeta CDR3 regions were amplified from genomic DNA by means of the immunoSEQ Assay, a bias-controlled multiplex PCR. Per the original workflow: The number of nucleated cells in each sample was estimated from the amplification of reference gene primers within the assay. To quantify the absolute abundance of each unique TCRbeta CDR3 rearrangement, sequence reads were collapsed and filtered. For each sample, productive Simpson clonality was calculated by taking the square root of Simpson's diversity index across productive rearrangements. Not all clones reach the TCRdb copy of this immuneACCESS table, which keeps in-frame sequences only. Checked studies attribute under half of the gap to unresolved V genes and leave the rest unexplained. That table gives V, J and clone size, and the DNA gave D and trimming. The sample contains 250,000 or so clones, roughly 88% of them found a single time. The ten most abundant clones make up about 3.5% of the sample.

The sequencing input was PBMCs or T cells enriched from blood (not recorded which). The rearrangement joined TRBV19 to TRBJ1-5; 7 junctional bases match TRBD1. The clonotype comes from a woman younger than 45 who had been exposed to COVID-19. The CDR3 has the sequence CASGFTGDQPQHF. The bases read TGTGCCAGCGGATTCACAGGGGATCAGCCCCAGCATTTT.